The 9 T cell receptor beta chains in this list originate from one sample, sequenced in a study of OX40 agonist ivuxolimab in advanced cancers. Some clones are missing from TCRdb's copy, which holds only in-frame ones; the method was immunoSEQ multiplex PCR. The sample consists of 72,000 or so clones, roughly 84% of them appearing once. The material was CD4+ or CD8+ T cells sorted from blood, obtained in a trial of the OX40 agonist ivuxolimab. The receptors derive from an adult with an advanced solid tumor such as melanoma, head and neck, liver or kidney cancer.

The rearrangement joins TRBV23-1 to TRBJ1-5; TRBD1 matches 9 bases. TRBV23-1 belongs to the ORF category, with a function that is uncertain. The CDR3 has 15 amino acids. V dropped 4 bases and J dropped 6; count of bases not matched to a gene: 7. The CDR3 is CASSLRQGGGQPQHF. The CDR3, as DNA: TGCGCCAGCAGTCTGAGACAGGGGGGAGGTCAGCCCCAGCATTTT.

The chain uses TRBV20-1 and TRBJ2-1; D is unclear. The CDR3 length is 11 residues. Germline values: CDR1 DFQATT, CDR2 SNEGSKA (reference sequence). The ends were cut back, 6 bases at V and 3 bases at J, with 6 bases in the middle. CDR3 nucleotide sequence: TGCAGTGCCGATGACTACAATGAGCAGTTCTTC. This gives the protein CSADDYNEQFF.

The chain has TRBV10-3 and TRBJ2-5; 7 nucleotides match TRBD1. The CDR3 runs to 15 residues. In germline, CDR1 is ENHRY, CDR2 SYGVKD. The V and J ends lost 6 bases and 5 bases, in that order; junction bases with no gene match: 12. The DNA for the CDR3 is TGTGCCATCAGCGGGGCACCAGGGGGTGGGGAGACCCAGTACTTC. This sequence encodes CAISGAPGGGETQYF.

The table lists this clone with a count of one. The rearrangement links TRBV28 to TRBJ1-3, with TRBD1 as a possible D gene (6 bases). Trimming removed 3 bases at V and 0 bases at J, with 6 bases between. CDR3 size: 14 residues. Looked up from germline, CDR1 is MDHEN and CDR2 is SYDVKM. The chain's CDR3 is CASSFRGSGNTIYF. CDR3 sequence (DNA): TGTGCCAGCAGTTTCAGGGGCTCTGGAAACACCATATATTTT.

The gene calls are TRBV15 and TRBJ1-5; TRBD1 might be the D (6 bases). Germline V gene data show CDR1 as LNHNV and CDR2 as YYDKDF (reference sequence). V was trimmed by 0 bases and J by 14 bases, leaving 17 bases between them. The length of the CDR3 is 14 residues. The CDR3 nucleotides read TGTGCCACCAGCAGAGATCGGGGGGGGTACAGGGAGCATTTT. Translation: CATSRDRGGYREHF.

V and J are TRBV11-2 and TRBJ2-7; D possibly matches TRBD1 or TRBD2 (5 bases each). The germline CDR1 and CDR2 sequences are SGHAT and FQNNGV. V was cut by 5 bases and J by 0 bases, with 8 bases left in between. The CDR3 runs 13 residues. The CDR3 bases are TGTGCCAGCAGCGTAGGGACCTCCTACGAGCAGTACTTC. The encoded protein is CASSVGTSYEQYF.

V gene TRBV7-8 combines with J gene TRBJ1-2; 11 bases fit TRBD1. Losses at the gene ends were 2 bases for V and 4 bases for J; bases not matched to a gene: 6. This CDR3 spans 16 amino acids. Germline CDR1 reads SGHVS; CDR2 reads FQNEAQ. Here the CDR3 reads CASSLRGDRGTYGYTF. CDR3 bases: TGTGCCAGCAGCTTAAGGGGGGACAGGGGGACCTATGGCTACACCTTC.

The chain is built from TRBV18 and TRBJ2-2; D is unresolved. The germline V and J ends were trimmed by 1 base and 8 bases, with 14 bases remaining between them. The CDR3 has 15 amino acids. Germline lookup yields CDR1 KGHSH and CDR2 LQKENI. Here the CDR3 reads CASSPRVLPGGELFF. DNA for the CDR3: TGTGCCAGCTCACCACGTGTCCTCCCCGGGGGGGAGCTGTTTTTT.

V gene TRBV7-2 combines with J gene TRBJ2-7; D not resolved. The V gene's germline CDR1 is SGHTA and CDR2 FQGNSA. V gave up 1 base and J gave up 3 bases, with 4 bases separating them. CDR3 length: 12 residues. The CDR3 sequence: CASSLVGYEQYF. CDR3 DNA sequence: TGTGCCAGCAGCTTAGTAGGCTACGAGCAGTACTTC.